These 5 T cell receptor beta chains were sequenced from one sample in a study of cytomegalovirus exposure and HLA in healthy donors. PCR primers comprised 60 Vbeta and 13 Jbeta primers. Only in-frame clones appear in the TCRdb table, and some are missing; sequencing was by immunoSEQ multiplex PCR. The sample comprises around 80,000 clones, almost 80% of which are singletons, and approximately 6% rests with the top ten. Sequencing was carried out using PBMCs. These receptors all stem from a female donor in good health and CMV-seronegative.

The gene calls are TRBV7-2 and TRBJ2-3; D perhaps matches TRBD2 (5 bases). V lost 2 bases to trimming and J lost 6 bases, with 12 bases between them. Germline V lookup: CDR1 SGHTA, CDR2 FQGNSA. The CDR3 totals 14 residues. The chain's CDR3 is CASSLTRGADTQYF. DNA for the CDR3: TGTGCCAGCAGCTTAACACGGGGAGCGGATACGCAGTATTTT.

This chain connects TRBV4-1 to TRBJ2-3; TRBD2 matches 10 bases. This CDR3 region has 18 residues. The germline CDR1 and CDR2 sequences are MGHRA and YSYEKL. The V segment lost 0 bases and the J segment 5 bases; nucleotides outside the gene matches: 11. The CDR3 here is CASSQEAGGTFRRDTQYF. DNA for the CDR3: TGCGCCAGCAGCCAAGAAGCGGGGGGGACTTTTCGAAGAGATACGCAGTATTTT.

The genes are TRBV19 and TRBJ2-1; no reliable D call. Germline V gives CDR1 LNHDA, CDR2 SQIVND (reference sequence). The V end was cut by 6 bases, the J end by 0 bases, with 9 bases between. CDR3 length: 14 residues. The CDR3 loop reads CASRKPSSYNEQFF. The CDR3 coding sequence is TGTGCCAGTAGGAAACCCAGCTCCTACAATGAGCAGTTCTTC.

The chain couples TRBV19 to TRBJ2-7, with D hard to call. Deletions cut 7 bases from V and 3 bases from J, with 16 bases between. Germline values: CDR1 LNHDA, CDR2 SQIVND (reference sequence). This CDR3 has 14 residues. CDR3 bases: TGTGCCAGTACCCCAAGTAGTTCTCTCTACGAGCAGTACTTC. The encoded protein is CASTPSSSLYEQYF.

The rearrangement links TRBV19 to TRBJ1-4, with 10 bases identical to TRBD1. This CDR3 has 16 residues. Trimming cost V 8 bases and J 7 bases; bases outside gene matches: 13. CDR1 LNHDA and CDR2 SQIVND come from the germline V gene (reference sequence). For the CDR3, the DNA is TGTGCCAGTCGGAGGACAGGGGGGGGTGATGGTGAAAAACTGTTTTTT. Protein product: CASRRTGGGDGEKLFF.